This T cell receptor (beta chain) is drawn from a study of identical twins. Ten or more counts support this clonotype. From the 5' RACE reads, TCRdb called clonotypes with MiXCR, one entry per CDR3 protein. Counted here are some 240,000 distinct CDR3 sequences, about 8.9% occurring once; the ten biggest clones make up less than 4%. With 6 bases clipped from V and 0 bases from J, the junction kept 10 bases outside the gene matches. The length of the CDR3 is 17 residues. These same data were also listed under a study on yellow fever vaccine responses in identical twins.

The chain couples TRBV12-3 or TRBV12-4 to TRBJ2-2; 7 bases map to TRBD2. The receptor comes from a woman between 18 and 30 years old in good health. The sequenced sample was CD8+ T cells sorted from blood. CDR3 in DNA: TGTGCCAGCAGCCTCGGGGGGACTCTGTCGAACACCGGGGAGCTGTTTTTT. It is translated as CASSLGGTLSNTGELFF.